A selection of T cell receptor beta chains follows, all from one sample in a study of T cell changes during pregnancy in multiple sclerosis. Some clones are missing from TCRdb's copy, which holds only in-frame ones; the method was immunoSEQ multiplex PCR. This sample yields roughly 110,000 clones, of which approximately 90% are seen a single time; 1.5% to 2% belongs to the top ten. This specimen was peripheral blood, taken after pregnancy. These receptors came from a female donor with multiple sclerosis, enrolled in a pregnancy study. The CDR3 runs from the conserved cysteine through the conserved F or W. D genes are given only for firm matches. Rows give clone size only sometimes, using once, few, many, or a class for an expanded clone.

size,D,J,V,DNA,CDR3
once,.,TRBJ1-4,TRBV5-1,TGCGCCAGCAGCTCCTATTTCCAGGGTGCAACTAATGAAAAACTGTTTTTT,CASSSYFQGATNEKLFF
.,TRBD2,TRBJ2-5,TRBV5-1,TGCGCCAGCAGCCCCCACCAAGCGGGGGGCCTTGGGGAGACCCAGTACTTC,CASSPHQAGGLGETQYF
.,TRBD2,TRBJ2-7,TRBV5-5,TGTGCCAGCAGCTTGGCCGGGACTAGCGGGGCCTACGAGCAGTACTTC,CASSLAGTSGAYEQYF
.,TRBD1,TRBJ2-5,TRBV19,TGTGCCAGTAGTATAGCGACAGGGGGGACCCAGTACTTC,CASSIATGGTQYF
.,.,TRBJ1-1,TRBV28,TGTGCCAGCAGTTTAATAGGCAGGGGACAAGGGTACACTGAAGCTTTCTTT,CASSLIGRGQGYTEAFF
.,.,TRBJ1-5,TRBV6-6,TGTGCCAGCAGGGCACTCGAGACAGAAGGGGATCAGCCCCAGCATTTT,CASRALETEGDQPQHF
.,TRBD2,TRBJ2-3,TRBV11-2,TGTGCCAGCAGCTTTAGCGGGGGCGCCTCATTGCGTACAGATACGCAGTATTTT,CASSFSGGASLRTDTQYF
.,.,TRBJ2-1,TRBV9,TGTGCCAGCAGAAATATAGCGGCGCCAGGGCAGTTCTTC,CASRNIAAPGQFF
once,.,TRBJ2-2,TRBV2,TGTGCCACCGTCTTGGGGCAGGCCGGTACCGGGGAGCTGTTTTTT,CATVLGQAGTGELFF
.,TRBD2,TRBJ2-1,TRBV27,TGTGCCAGCAGTCCCCTCCCTTCTAGCGGGAGGCGGAATGAGCAGTTCTTC,CASSPLPSSGRRNEQFF
once,TRBD1,TRBJ2-2,TRBV6-1,TGTGCCAGCACTCAGGGGGAAGCCGGGGAGCTGTTTTTT,CASTQGEAGELFF
few,TRBD2,TRBJ2-1,TRBV19,TGTGCCAGTAGTGGGACTAGTTGGAGTGAGCAGTTCTTC,CASSGTSWSEQFF
.,.,TRBJ2-7,TRBV10-2,TGCGCCAGCAAGGAACGGTATGCAGGCGAGCAGTACTTC,CASKERYAGEQYF
.,.,TRBJ2-5,TRBV19,TGTGCCAGTAGTGCCGGCGGGGCGATACAAGAGACCCAGTACTTC,CASSAGGAIQETQYF
.,TRBD2,TRBJ2-5,TRBV19,TGTGCCAGTAGTATTCGGAGGGAGGGTCGGGAGACCCAGTACTTC,CASSIRREGRETQYF
.,.,TRBJ1-1,TRBV19,TGTGCCAGTAGTATAGAGGCTGCCACATTCACTGAAGCTTTCTTT,CASSIEAATFTEAFF
.,TRBD1,TRBJ2-7,TRBV15,TGTGCCACCAGCAGGGGACAGACCTCCTACGAGCAGTACTTC,CATSRGQTSYEQYF
.,.,TRBJ2-1,TRBV5-1,TGCGCCAGCAGCCGAGGGACAGGCGATGGGGGGGATGAGCAGTTCTTC,CASSRGTGDGGDEQFF
.,.,TRBJ2-2,TRBV29-1,TGCAGCGTTTTTCTCTTTGGGAGCACCGGGGAGCTGTTTTTT,CSVFLFGSTGELFF
once,.,TRBJ2-7,TRBV5-1,TGCGCCAGCAGCTTGGACACCTCCTCCTACGAGCAGTACTTC,CASSLDTSSYEQYF
.,TRBD2,TRBJ2-7,TRBV30,TGTGCCTGGAGCGCCGGACTAGCGGGGGGTAACGAGCAGTACTTC,CAWSAGLAGGNEQYF
.,TRBD2,TRBJ2-1,TRBV7-9,TGTGCCAGCAGCTTATGGGGGGGAACTGAGCAGTTCTTC,CASSLWGGTEQFF
.,.,TRBJ2-7,TRBV5-1,TGCGCCAGCAGCTTGGAGACGGGCTACGAGCAGTACTTC,CASSLETGYEQYF
.,.,TRBJ1-2,TRBV2,TGTGCCAGCAGGGACCCCGGGGGGGCCTATGGCTACACCTTC,CASRDPGGAYGYTF
.,.,TRBJ2-3,TRBV7-6,TGTGCCAGCAGCCCTGGGCCACTGGATACGCAGTATTTT,CASSPGPLDTQYF
once,.,TRBJ1-5,TRBV7-9,TGTGCCAGCAGCTCGGCAGGGGTCCATAGCAATCAGCCCCAGCATTTT,CASSSAGVHSNQPQHF
.,TRBD1,TRBJ1-2,TRBV5-6,TGTGCCAGCAGCGACGATACGGACAGGGTAAACTATGGCTACACCTTC,CASSDDTDRVNYGYTF